This record concerns one TCR beta chain sequence. These data are taken from a study of blood T cell repertoires in COVID-19. This table comes from immunoSEQ multiplex PCR, and its TCRdb copy is limited to in-frame clones, with some not included. Found here are under 140,000 clones, approximately 90% of them singletons; the top ten hold over 3%. The V gene's germline CDR1 is SNHLY and CDR2 FYNNEI. The V gene end was trimmed by 3 bases and the J gene end by 5 bases; junction bases not matched to a gene: 5. CDR3 length: 14 amino acids. The sample comprised peripheral blood. The chain is built from TRBV2 and TRBJ1-2; TRBD1 agrees at 8 bases. The source is a woman in her forties or fifties with acute or convalescent COVID-19. Written as DNA, the CDR3 is TGTGCCAGCAGTGAGCAGGGGGCATCGTATGGCTACACCTTC. Amino acids: CASSEQGASYGYTF.